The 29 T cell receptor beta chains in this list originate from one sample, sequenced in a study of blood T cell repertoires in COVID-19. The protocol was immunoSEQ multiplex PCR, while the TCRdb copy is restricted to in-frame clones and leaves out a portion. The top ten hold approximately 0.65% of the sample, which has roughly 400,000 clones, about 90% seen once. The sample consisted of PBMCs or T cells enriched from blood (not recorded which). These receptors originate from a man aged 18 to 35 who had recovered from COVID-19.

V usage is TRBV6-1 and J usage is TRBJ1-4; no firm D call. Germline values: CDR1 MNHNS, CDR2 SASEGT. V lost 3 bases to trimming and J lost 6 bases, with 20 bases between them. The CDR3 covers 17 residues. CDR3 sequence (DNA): TGTGCCAGCAGTGAGACATGGGGATCGGGAAGGTATGAAAAACTGTTTTTT. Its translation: CASSETWGSGRYEKLFF.

CDR3 sequence (DNA): TGCGCCAGCAGCCAAAGTCCTGGGACTCACAATGAGCAGTTCTTC. Translating gives CASSQSPGTHNEQFF. The chain has TRBV4-1 and TRBJ2-1, with D tentatively TRBD2 (6 bases). The CDR3 runs to 15 residues. Germline V gene lookup returns CDR1 MGHRA and CDR2 YSYEKL. V was clipped by 2 bases and J by 5 bases, with 13 bases between them.

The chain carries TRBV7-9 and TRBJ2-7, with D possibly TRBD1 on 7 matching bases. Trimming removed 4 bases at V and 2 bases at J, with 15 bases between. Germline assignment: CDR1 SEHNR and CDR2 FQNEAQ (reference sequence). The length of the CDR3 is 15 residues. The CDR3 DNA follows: TGTGCCAGCAGCTCAGGGGGGAAGATCACCTACGAGCAGTACTTC. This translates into CASSSGGKITYEQYF.

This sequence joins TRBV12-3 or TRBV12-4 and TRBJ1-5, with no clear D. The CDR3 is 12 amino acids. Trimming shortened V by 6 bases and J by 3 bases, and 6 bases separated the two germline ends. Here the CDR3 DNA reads TGTGCCAGCAGCCGACACAATCAGCCCCAGCATTTT. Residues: CASSRHNQPQHF.

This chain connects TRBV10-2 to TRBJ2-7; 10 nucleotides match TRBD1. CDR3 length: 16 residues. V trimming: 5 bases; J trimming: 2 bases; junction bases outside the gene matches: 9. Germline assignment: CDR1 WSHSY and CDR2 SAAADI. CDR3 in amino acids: CASSTGGQGGTYEQYF. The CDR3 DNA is TGCGCCAGCAGTACCGGAGGACAGGGGGGCACCTACGAGCAGTACTTC.

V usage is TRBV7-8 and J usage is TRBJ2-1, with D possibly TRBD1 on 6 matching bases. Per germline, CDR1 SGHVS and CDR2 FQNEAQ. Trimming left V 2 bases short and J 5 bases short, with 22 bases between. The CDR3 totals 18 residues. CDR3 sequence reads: CASSLNRVGTLNNNEQFF. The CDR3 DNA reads TGTGCCAGCAGCTTAAACCGGGTTGGGACATTGAATAACAATGAGCAGTTCTTC.

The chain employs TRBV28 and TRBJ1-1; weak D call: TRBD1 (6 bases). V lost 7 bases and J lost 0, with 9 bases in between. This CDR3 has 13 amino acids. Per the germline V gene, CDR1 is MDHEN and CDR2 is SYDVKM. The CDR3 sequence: CASIGDMNTEAFF. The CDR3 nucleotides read TGTGCCAGCATCGGGGACATGAACACTGAAGCTTTCTTT.

The CDR3 DNA reads TGTGCCAGCACCTTGAATGGCGGATATCAGCCCCAGCATTTT. Its translation is CASTLNGGYQPQHF. The chain has TRBV2 and TRBJ1-5; D gene uncertain. The V gene lost 7 bases and the J gene lost 5 bases, with 15 bases spanning the gap. The CDR3 totals 14 residues. The germline gives CDR1 SNHLY, CDR2 FYNNEI.

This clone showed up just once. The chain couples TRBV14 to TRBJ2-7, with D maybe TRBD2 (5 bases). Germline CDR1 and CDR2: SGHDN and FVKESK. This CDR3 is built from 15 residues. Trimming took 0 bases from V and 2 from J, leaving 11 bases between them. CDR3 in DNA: TGTGCCAGCAGCCAAGAATGGAGCGGAGCCTACGAGCAGTACTTC. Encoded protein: CASSQEWSGAYEQYF.

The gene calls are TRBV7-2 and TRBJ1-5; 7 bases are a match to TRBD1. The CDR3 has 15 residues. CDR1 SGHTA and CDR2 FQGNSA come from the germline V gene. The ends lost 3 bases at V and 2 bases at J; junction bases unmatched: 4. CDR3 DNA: TGTGCCAGCAGCTTCGACAGGGTTGGCAATCAGCCCCAGCATTTT. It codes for CASSFDRVGNQPQHF.

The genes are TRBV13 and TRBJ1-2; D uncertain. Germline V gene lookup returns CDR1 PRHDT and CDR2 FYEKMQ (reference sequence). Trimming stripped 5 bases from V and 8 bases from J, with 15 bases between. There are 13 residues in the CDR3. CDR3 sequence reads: CASSLSRGKGYTF. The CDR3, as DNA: TGTGCCAGCAGCCTGTCTCGCGGGAAAGGCTACACCTTC. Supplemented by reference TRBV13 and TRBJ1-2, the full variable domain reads AAGVIQSPRHLIKEKRETATLKCYPIPRHDTVYWYQQGPGQDPQFLISFYEKMQSDKGSIPDRFSAQQFSDYHSELNMSSLELGDSALYFCASSLSRGKGYTFGSGTRLTVV.

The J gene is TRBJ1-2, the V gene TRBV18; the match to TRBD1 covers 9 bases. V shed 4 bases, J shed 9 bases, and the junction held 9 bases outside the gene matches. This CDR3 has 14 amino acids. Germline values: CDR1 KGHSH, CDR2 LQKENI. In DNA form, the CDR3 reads TGTGCCAGCTCACTCTCACGACAGGGGGAGAGCTACACCTTC. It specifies CASSLSRQGESYTF.

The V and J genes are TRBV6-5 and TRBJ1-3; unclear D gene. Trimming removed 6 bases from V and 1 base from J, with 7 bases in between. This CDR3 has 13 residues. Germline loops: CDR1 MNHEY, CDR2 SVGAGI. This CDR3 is CASRSGSGNTIYF. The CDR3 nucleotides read TGTGCCAGCAGGTCGGGGTCTGGAAACACCATATATTTT.

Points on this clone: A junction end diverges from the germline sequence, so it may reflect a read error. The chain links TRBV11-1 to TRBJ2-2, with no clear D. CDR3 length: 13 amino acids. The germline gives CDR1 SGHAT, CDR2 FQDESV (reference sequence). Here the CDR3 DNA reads TGTGCCAGCAGGTTAGCTCCTACCGGGGAGCTGTTTTTT. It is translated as CASRLAPTGELFF.

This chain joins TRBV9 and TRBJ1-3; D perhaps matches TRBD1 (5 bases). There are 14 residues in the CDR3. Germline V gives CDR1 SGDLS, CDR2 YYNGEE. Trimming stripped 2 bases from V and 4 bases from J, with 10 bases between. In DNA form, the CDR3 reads TGTGCCAGCAGCGTTGGAGGGGAAGGAAACACCATATATTTT. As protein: CASSVGGEGNTIYF.

CDR3: CASSQPGQGASGYTF. In DNA form, the CDR3 reads TGTGCCAGCAGCCAACCGGGACAGGGGGCTTCTGGCTACACCTTC. The J gene is TRBJ1-2, the V gene TRBV5-5; TRBD1 agrees at 12 bases. CDR3 length: 15 amino acids. Per germline, CDR1 SGHKS and CDR2 YYEKEE (reference sequence). V gave up 4 bases and J gave up 7 bases; unmatched junction bases: 8.

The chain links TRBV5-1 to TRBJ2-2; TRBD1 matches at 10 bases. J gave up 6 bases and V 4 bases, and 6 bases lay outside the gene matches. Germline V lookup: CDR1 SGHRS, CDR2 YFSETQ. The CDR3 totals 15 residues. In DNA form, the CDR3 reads TGCGCCAGCAGCCCCGGGACAGGGGATGCCGGGGAGCTGTTTTTT. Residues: CASSPGTGDAGELFF. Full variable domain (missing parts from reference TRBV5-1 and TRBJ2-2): KAGVTQTPRYLIKTRGQQVTLSCSPISGHRSVSWYQQTPGQGLQFLFEYFSETQRNKGNFPGRFSGRQFSNSRSEMNVSTLELGDSALYLCASSPGTGDAGELFFGEGSRLTVL.

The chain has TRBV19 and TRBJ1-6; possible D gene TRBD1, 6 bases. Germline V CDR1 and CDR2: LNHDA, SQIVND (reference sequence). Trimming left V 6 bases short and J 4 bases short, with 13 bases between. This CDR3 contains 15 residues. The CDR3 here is CASSTGLGYNSPLHF. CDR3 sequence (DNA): TGTGCCAGTAGCACAGGGCTGGGGTATAATTCACCCCTCCACTTT. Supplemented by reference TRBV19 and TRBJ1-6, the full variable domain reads DGGITQSPKYLFRKEGQNVTLSCEQNLNHDAMYWYRQDPGQGLRLIYYSQIVNDFQKGDIAEGYSVSREKKESFPLTVTSAQKNPTAFYLCASSTGLGYNSPLHFGNGTRLTVT.

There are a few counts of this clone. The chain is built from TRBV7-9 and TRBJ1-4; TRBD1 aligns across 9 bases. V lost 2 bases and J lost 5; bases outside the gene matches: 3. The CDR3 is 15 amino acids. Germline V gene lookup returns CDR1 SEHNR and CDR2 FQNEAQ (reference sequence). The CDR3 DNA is TGTGCCAGCAGCTTAACCGGGACAGGGAATGAAAAACTGTTTTTT. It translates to CASSLTGTGNEKLFF.

The CDR3 loop reads CASGGSQPQHF. DNA for the CDR3: TGTGCCAGCGGGGGGTCTCAGCCCCAGCATTTT. The rearrangement links TRBV27 to TRBJ1-5; D might be TRBD1 (5 bases). V lost 8 bases to trimming and J lost 6 bases, with 8 bases between them. CDR1 is MNHEY, CDR2 SMNVEV, per germline (reference sequence). The CDR3 runs 11 residues.

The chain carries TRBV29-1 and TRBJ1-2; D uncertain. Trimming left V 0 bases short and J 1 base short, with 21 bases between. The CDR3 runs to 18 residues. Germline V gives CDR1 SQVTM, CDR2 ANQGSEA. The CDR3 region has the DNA TGCAGCGTTGAAGACCCCGGGTCCCCCTTTCCGAATAACTATGGCTACACCTTC. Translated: CSVEDPGSPFPNNYGYTF.

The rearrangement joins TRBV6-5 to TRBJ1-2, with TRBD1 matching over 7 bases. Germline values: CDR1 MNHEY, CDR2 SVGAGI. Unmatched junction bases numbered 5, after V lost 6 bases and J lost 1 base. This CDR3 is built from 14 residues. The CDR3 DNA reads TGTGCCAGCAGGCACAGGGGCGGTAACTATGGCTACACCTTC. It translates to CASRHRGGNYGYTF.

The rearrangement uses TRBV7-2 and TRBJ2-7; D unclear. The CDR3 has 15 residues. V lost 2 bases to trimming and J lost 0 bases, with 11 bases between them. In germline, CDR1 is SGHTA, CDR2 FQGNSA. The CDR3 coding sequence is TGTGCCAGCAGCTTACGATTCTTGAGCTCCTACGAGCAGTACTTC. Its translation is CASSLRFLSSYEQYF.

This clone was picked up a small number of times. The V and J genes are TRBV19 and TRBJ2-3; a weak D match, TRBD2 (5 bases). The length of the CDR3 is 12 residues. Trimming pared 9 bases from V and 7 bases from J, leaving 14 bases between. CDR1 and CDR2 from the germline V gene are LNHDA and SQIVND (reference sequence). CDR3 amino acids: CASKGSGNTQYF. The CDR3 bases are TGTGCCAGCAAGGGTTCGGGAAATACGCAGTATTTT.

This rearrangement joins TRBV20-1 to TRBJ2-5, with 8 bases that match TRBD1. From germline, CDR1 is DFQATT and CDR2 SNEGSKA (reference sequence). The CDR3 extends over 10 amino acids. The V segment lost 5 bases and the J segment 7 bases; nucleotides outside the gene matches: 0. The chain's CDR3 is CSAGQGTQYF. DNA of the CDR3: TGCAGTGCTGGACAGGGGACCCAGTACTTC.

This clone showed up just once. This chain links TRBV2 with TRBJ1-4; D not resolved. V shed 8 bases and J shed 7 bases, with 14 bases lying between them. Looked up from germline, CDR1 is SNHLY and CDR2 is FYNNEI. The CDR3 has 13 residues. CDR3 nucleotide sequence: TGTGCCAGCGGGAGGACGACGGGTGAAAAACTGTTTTTT. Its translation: CASGRTTGEKLFF. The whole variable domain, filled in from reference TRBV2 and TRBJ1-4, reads EPEVTQTPSHQVTQMGQEVILRCVPISNHLYFYWYRQILGQKVEFLVSFYNNEISEKSEIFDDQFSVERPDGSNFTLKIRSTKLEDSAMYFCASGRTTGEKLFFGSGTQLSVL.

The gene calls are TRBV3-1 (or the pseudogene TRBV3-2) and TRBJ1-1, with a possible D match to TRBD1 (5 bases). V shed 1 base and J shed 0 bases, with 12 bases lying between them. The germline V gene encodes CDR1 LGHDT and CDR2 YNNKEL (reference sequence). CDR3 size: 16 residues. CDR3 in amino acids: CASSQGFRTMNTEAFF. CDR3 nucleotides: TGTGCCAGCAGCCAAGGGTTTAGGACAATGAACACTGAAGCTTTCTTT.

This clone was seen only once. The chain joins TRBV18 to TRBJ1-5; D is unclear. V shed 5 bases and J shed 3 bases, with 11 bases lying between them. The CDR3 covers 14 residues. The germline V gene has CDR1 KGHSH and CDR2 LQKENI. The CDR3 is CASSVGPNNQPQHF. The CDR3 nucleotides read TGTGCCAGCTCAGTTGGGCCCAACAATCAGCCCCAGCATTTT. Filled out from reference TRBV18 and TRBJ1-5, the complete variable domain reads NAGVMQNPRHLVRRRGQEARLRCSPMKGHSHVYWYRQLPEEGLKFMVYLQKENIIDESGMPKERFSAEFPKEGPSILRIQQVVRGDSAAYFCASSVGPNNQPQHFGDGTRLSIL.

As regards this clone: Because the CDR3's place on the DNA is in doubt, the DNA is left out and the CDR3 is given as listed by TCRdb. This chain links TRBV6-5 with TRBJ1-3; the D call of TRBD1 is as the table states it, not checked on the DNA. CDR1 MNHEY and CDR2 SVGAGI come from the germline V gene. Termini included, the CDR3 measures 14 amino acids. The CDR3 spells CASILDRAGNTIYF.